This T cell receptor beta chain comes out of a study of human T cells and chemical hapten exposure (dated by TCRdb to the early 2020s). Background on the whole study: For sensitization, 2% DPC in acetone was applied to a roughly 2 cm by roughly 2 cm area of upper inner arm skin. The libraries were sequenced as a pool, and the TCR yield per sample differed mostly because of small variations in library volumes within the pool. The study tracked peripheral blood TCR repertoire changes in vivo during primary and secondary sensitization to the hapten diphenylcyclopropenone (DPC) in alopecia patients. Patch testing on the upper back used Finn chambers containing 0.01% DPC, with scoring done after 6 days according to International Contact Dermatitis Research Group standards. For TCR sequencing, blood came from 25 to 30 alopecia patients at anywhere from one to four time points (pre-sensitization, 2, 6 and 24 weeks). The patient cohort, mostly female, included alopecia areata with under or over 50% scalp involvement, alopecia totalis and alopecia universalis. Weekly therapeutic DPC doses were additionally applied to the scalp of patients throughout the roughly 23-week study period. Blood was sampled from patients pre-sensitization (week 0) and at 2, 6 and about 24 weeks after DPC sensitization.

Preparation of the library involved RACE. Sequencing instrument: NextSeq 500. During library preparation, unique molecular identifiers were attached to individual cDNA molecules so that TCRs could be counted quantitatively and reproducibly. For every blood RNA sample, sequencing covered both the TCR alpha and TCR beta chains. The original methods were these. The median number of TCRs per sample was roughly 100,000, ranging from roughly 20,000 to 700,000. The Decombinator software suite was used to annotate the V, J and CDR3 of the TCR reads. Every sample was subsampled to the same number of TCRs (28,000) for the PS versus PT1 abundance plots. TCRs were defined as expanded if absent before sensitization and observed at least eight times at the 2-week time point. The public reads were run again by TCRdb, first through fastp at Q25 and then through MiXCR, and only productive beta chains were kept. All rows with the same CDR3 protein become a single entry with the most common DNA and genes. TCRdb, rather than the study authors, made the V and J calls. The sample includes 120,000 to 150,000 distinct CDR3 sequences, with roughly 12% observed a single time. The ten largest make up under 1.5% of the sample.

The germline V gene specifies SGHRS as CDR1 and YFSETQ as CDR2. At the junction V is shortened by 0 bases and J by 4 bases, with 11 bases in between. The CDR3 starts with the cysteine, ends with the phenylalanine, and has 14 residues. Only the CDR3 DNA is retained, 42 bases long and in frame from the first base. This clonotype was counted at least ten times. There is no known antigen for this receptor. No much larger clonotype is one base removed from it; base qualities were not supplied. Overall study outcomes, separate from this receptor: Repeated subsampling changed both the strength of the expansion versus patch-test correlation and the threshold at which that correlation became significant. Patch test score correlated positively with the number of PT1 expanded TCRs, reaching significance at thresholds 8, 16 and 32 but not at 4. The number of TCRs above 1 in 1000 frequency did not change with DPC sensitization; there was no evidence of global repertoire structure alterations. Expanded TCRs formed significantly more large CDR3 similarity clusters than pre-sensitization or healthy control sets, consistent with antigen-driven responses. All patients had alopecia, a presumed autoimmune disease, so their immune response might differ from that of healthy individuals.

The time point label, read with the paper, signifies: patch test 2, 6 weeks after DPC sensitization. The treatment or condition tag for this specimen amounts to: therapeutic diphenylcyclopropenone sensitization with weekly scalp DPC. At each patch-test visit, blood was drawn before the patch test was applied. Eligible patients were aged 18 to 70, diagnosed with alopecia, deemed suitable for DPC therapy, and excluded if pregnant. Total RNA was extracted from unfractionated whole blood collected in Tempus Blood RNA tubes. The clonotype was recovered from a woman aged 50 to 65 with alopecia areata. Some clones in this sample may be carry-over from other donors' samples. Recombination connected TRBV5-1 to TRBJ2-7, and the D gene may be TRBD2, 5 bases matching. This sample comprised whole blood, obtained in connection with sensitization to the hapten diphenylcyclopropenone (DPC). The CDR3: CASSLETIGYEQYF. The sequenced DNA is TGCGCCAGCAGCTTGGAGACTATCGGTTACGAGCAGTACTTC.